These 25 T cell receptor beta chains were all obtained from the same sample, sequenced in a study of CD8 T cells in Susac syndrome. Random hexamers primed reverse transcription of about 0.45 to 1 ug RNA. TCRdb redid the calling of the immunoSEQ multiplex PCR reads with MiXCR, one entry per CDR3 protein. The table lists about 150,000 distinct CDR3 sequences, 85% to 95% of them singletons. Sequences were obtained from CD4+ T cells from PBMCs. Source of these receptors: a human donor with multiple sclerosis.

The genes are TRBV5-8 and TRBJ2-2, with D maybe TRBD2 (5 bases). The CDR3 loop spans 14 amino acids. Germline V gives CDR1 SGHTS, CDR2 YDEGEE. V lost 0 bases to trimming and J lost 4 bases, with 7 bases between them. CDR3 coding DNA: TGTGCCAGCAGCTTGGTCGGGATCACCGGGGAGCTGTTTTTT. Protein product: CASSLVGITGELFF. Using reference TRBV5-8 and TRBJ2-2 for the parts outside the CDR3, the full variable domain is EAGVTQSPTHLIKTRGQQATLRCSPISGHTSVYWYQQALGLGLQFLLWYDEGEERNRGNFPPRFSGRQFPNYSSELNVNALELEDSALYLCASSLVGITGELFFGEGSRLTVL.

V is TRBV18 and J is TRBJ2-1; the D gene is possibly TRBD2 (5 bases). This CDR3 region has 12 residues. The germline V and J ends were trimmed by 3 bases and 12 bases, with 12 bases remaining between them. Germline CDR1 KGHSH, CDR2 LQKENI. The CDR3 DNA follows: TGTGCCAGCTCACCCGGAGGTGGGGTGCAGTTCTTC. This encodes CASSPGGGVQFF.

The chain combines TRBV28 with TRBJ2-7; either TRBD1 or TRBD2 may fit D (5 bases each). V was pared by 7 bases and J by 2 bases, with 12 bases between. Germline values: CDR1 MDHEN, CDR2 SYDVKM. The CDR3 is 13 amino acids. DNA of the CDR3: TGTGCCAGCAATGGGGGACCAGCCTACGAGCAGTACTTC. This codes for CASNGGPAYEQYF. Full variable domain (remainder filled in from reference TRBV28 and TRBJ2-7): DVKVTQSSRYLVKRTGEKVFLECVQDMDHENMFWYRQDPGLGLRLIYFSYDVKMKEKGDIPEGYSVSREKKERFSLILESASTNQTSMYLCASNGGPAYEQYFGPGTRLTVT.

The chain joins TRBV2 to TRBJ1-2; D may be TRBD1 (6 bases). CDR3 length equals 13 residues. Germline CDR1 is SNHLY and CDR2 is FYNNEI. Trimming took off 8 bases at V and 1 base at J, with 11 bases between the two ends. DNA for the CDR3: TGTGCCAGCGCCGGACAGTTTAACTATGGCTACACCTTC. This gives the protein CASAGQFNYGYTF.

In this sample, this clonotype turned up once. The chain uses TRBV5-4 and TRBJ1-5; 9 bases fit TRBD1. The V gene end was trimmed by 3 bases and the J gene end by 5 bases; junction bases not matched to a gene: 9. The CDR3 runs 16 residues. Germline V lookup: CDR1 SGHNT, CDR2 YYREEE (reference sequence). CDR3 residues: CASSYSSGQGHQPQHF. The CDR3 coding sequence is TGTGCCAGCAGCTACTCCTCGGGACAGGGCCATCAGCCCCAGCATTTT.

CDR3 DNA sequence: TGCAGCGTTGGCTCTGGGACTACCAATGAGCAGTTCTTC. Its protein product is CSVGSGTTNEQFF. The chain couples TRBV29-1 to TRBJ2-1, with TRBD2 identical over 7 bases. The V segment lost 4 bases and the J segment 6 bases; nucleotides outside the gene matches: 6. This CDR3 region has 13 residues. CDR1 SQVTM and CDR2 ANQGSEA come from the germline V gene.

The V and J genes are TRBV2 and TRBJ2-2; 7 bases are a match to TRBD2. CDR1 and CDR2 from the germline V gene are SNHLY and FYNNEI. The V segment lost 1 base and the J segment 3 bases; nucleotides outside the gene matches: 5. CDR3 size: 16 residues. CDR3 protein: CASSEEASGYTGELFF. The CDR3 region has the DNA TGTGCCAGCAGTGAAGAGGCTAGCGGCTACACCGGGGAGCTGTTTTTT.

The table lists this clonotype with a few counts. The V gene is TRBV5-1, the J gene TRBJ2-5; 8 bases align to TRBD1. Germline values: CDR1 SGHRS, CDR2 YFSETQ. This CDR3 region has 13 residues. With 4 bases clipped from V and 7 bases from J, the junction kept 6 bases outside the gene matches. The DNA for the CDR3 is TGCGCCAGCAGCCCGACAGGGGACGGGACCCAGTACTTC. Translated: CASSPTGDGTQYF.

The rearrangement uses TRBV3-1 and TRBJ2-6, with 7 positions matching TRBD1. The CDR3 contains 17 residues. The germline CDR1 and CDR2 sequences are LGHDT and YNNKEL (reference sequence). Trimming took 1 base from V and 3 from J; bases not matched to a gene: 6. The CDR3 loop is CASSQVIRGSGANVLTF. The CDR3 coding sequence is TGTGCCAGCAGCCAAGTAATCAGGGGGAGTGGGGCCAACGTCCTGACTTTC.

In DNA, the CDR3 is TGTGCCAGCAGTCACAGAACTCTCTACAATGAGCAGTTCTTC. This codes for CASSHRTLYNEQFF. The chain employs TRBV12-3 or TRBV12-4 and TRBJ2-1; no reliable D call. Trimming cost V 5 bases and J 3 bases, with 11 bases left between them. The CDR3 extends over 14 amino acids.

V gene TRBV7-9 combines with J gene TRBJ1-2, with D hard to call. Germline lookup yields CDR1 SEHNR and CDR2 FQNEAQ (reference sequence). The CDR3 spans 15 residues. V was shortened by 5 bases and J by 0 bases, with 13 bases between the two germline ends. CDR3 sequence (DNA): TGTGCCAGCAGCCAAACGGTAGTCTCTAACTATGGCTACACCTTC. As protein: CASSQTVVSNYGYTF. The full variable domain, in which reference TRBV7-9 and TRBJ1-2 provide the parts outside the CDR3, is DTGVSQNPRHKITKRGQNVTFRCDPISEHNRLYWYRQTLGQGPEFLTYFQNEAQLEKSRLLSDRFSAERPKGSFSTLEIQRTEQGDSAMYLCASSQTVVSNYGYTFGSGTRLTVV.

Turning to this clonotype: At one end, the junction sequence differs from germline, possibly due to a read error. The chain is built from TRBV7-7 and TRBJ2-2; D remains ambiguous. The CDR3 runs 14 residues. The germline V gene encodes CDR1 SSHAT and CDR2 FNYEAQ (reference sequence). The CDR3 nucleotides read TGTGCTAGCAGCTTAGAACAGAGCACCGGGGAGCTGTTTTTT. This sequence encodes CASSLEQSTGELFF. Drawing the rest from reference TRBV7-7 and TRBJ2-2, the complete variable domain is GAGVSQSPRYKVTKRGQDVTLRCDPISSHATLYWYQQALGQGPEFLTYFNYEAQPDKSGLPSDRFSAERPEGSISTLTIQRTEQRDSAMYRCASSLEQSTGELFFGEGSRLTVL.

The J gene is TRBJ2-3, the V gene TRBV28; 11 nucleotides match TRBD2. The V gene end was trimmed by 5 bases and the J gene end by 9 bases; junction bases not matched to a gene: 13. The CDR3 consists of 16 residues. CDR1 is MDHEN and CDR2 is SYDVKM in the germline V gene. The CDR3 DNA sequence: TGTGCCAGCAGTCCGCTCACTAGCGGGAGAAGTGACACGCAGTATTTT. This sequence encodes CASSPLTSGRSDTQYF.

The rearrangement joins TRBV29-1 to TRBJ2-3, with D perhaps TRBD2 (5 bases). The CDR3 consists of 14 residues. V was trimmed by 3 bases and J by 1 base, leaving 11 bases between them. Germline V gene sequence: CDR1 SQVTM, CDR2 ANQGSEA. In DNA form, the CDR3 reads TGCAGCGTTGATCGGGGTGAGGGCACAGATACGCAGTATTTT. The encoded protein is CSVDRGEGTDTQYF.

This clonotype was seen a single time. This chain links TRBV2 with TRBJ2-5; D not resolved. Germline V lookup: CDR1 SNHLY, CDR2 FYNNEI. Trimming removed 8 bases at V and 3 bases at J, with 7 bases between. This CDR3 spans 11 amino acids. DNA for the CDR3: TGTGCCAGCGGAATAAAAGAGACCCAGTACTTC. Its protein product is CASGIKETQYF. Full variable domain (outside the CDR3, taken from reference TRBV2 and TRBJ2-5): EPEVTQTPSHQVTQMGQEVILRCVPISNHLYFYWYRQILGQKVEFLVSFYNNEISEKSEIFDDQFSVERPDGSNFTLKIRSTKLEDSAMYFCASGIKETQYFGPGTRLLVL.

This clonotype was recorded only once. V is TRBV7-9 and J is TRBJ1-1; D is possibly TRBD1 (5 bases). The CDR3 sequence is 13 residues long. Germline values: CDR1 SEHNR, CDR2 FQNEAQ (reference sequence). Trimming stripped 6 bases from V and 1 base from J, with 9 bases between. As DNA, the CDR3 is TGTGCCAGCAGAGATCAGGGGAACACTGAAGCTTTCTTT. This encodes CASRDQGNTEAFF.

This chain connects TRBV10-3 to TRBJ2-6; 8 nucleotides match TRBD1. This CDR3 is 16 amino acids long. CDR1 is ENHRY, CDR2 SYGVKD, per germline. The junction had 6 bases not matched to a gene; V was cut back by 6 bases and J by 2 bases. The CDR3: CAIRGTGGTGANVLTF. The CDR3 region has the DNA TGTGCCATCAGGGGTACAGGGGGGACTGGGGCCAACGTCCTGACTTTC.

The rearrangement links TRBV5-5 to TRBJ2-5, with D perhaps matching TRBD1 or TRBD2 (5 bases each). The V and J ends lost 0 bases and 5 bases respectively, with 11 bases between them. The germline V gene has CDR1 SGHKS and CDR2 YYEKEE (reference sequence). This CDR3 comprises 14 residues. The CDR3 here is CASSLDGARETQYF. In DNA form, the CDR3 reads TGTGCCAGCAGCTTGGACGGGGCCAGGGAGACCCAGTACTTC.

CDR3 amino acids: CAFTGQGAANYGYTF. Written as DNA, the CDR3 is TGTGCCTTCACGGGACAGGGGGCCGCTAACTATGGCTACACCTTC. The genes are TRBV30 and TRBJ1-2, with 12 positions matching TRBD1. The CDR3 extends over 15 amino acids. Trimming at V came to 7 bases and at J to 0 bases, leaving 6 bases not matched to a gene. Germline V gene data show CDR1 as GTSNPN and CDR2 as SVGIG (reference sequence).

This clonotype was detected once. The chain carries TRBV30 and TRBJ2-5; TRBD1 matches 9 bases. This CDR3 region has 15 residues. Germline CDR1 GTSNPN, CDR2 SVGIG (reference sequence). The junction had 8 bases not matched to a gene; V was cut back by 1 base and J by 5 bases. The CDR3 loop reads CAWSALIGQGETQYF. DNA of the CDR3: TGTGCCTGGAGTGCCCTTATTGGACAGGGGGAGACCCAGTACTTC.

V and J are TRBV6-6 and TRBJ1-5; D gene uncertain. There are 13 residues in the CDR3. With 7 bases removed from V and 9 bases from J, the gap between germline ends came to 16 bases. Germline loops: CDR1 MNHNY, CDR2 SVGAGI (reference sequence). The CDR3 reads CASTIGPSGPQHF. The CDR3 nucleotides are TGTGCCAGCACCATCGGGCCGTCAGGGCCCCAGCATTTT.

The V gene is TRBV30, the J gene TRBJ1-4, with D perhaps matching TRBD1 (5 bases). The CDR3 contains 13 residues. CDR1 and CDR2 (germline): GTSNPN, SVGIG (reference sequence). Trimming took 5 bases from V and 3 from J, leaving 10 bases between them. CDR3 coding DNA: TGTGCCTGGTCGGGGGGTCCTAATGAAAAACTGTTTTTT. Translation: CAWSGGPNEKLFF.

This chain links TRBV29-1 with TRBJ2-7, with TRBD2 matching 7 bases. The CDR3 consists of 14 residues. Per the germline V gene, CDR1 is SQVTM and CDR2 is ANQGSEA. J gave up 5 bases and V 1 base, and 8 bases lay outside the gene matches. CDR3 coding DNA: TGCAGCGTTGAAGGGGGGGGAACAGGAAACGAGCAGTACTTC. Its protein product is CSVEGGGTGNEQYF.

The chain joins TRBV19 to TRBJ2-5; no clear D gene. V lost 3 bases and J lost 7, with 6 bases in between. This CDR3 spans 11 amino acids. CDR1 LNHDA and CDR2 SQIVND come from the germline V gene (reference sequence). The CDR3, as DNA: TGTGCCAGTAGTATTGAAGGGACCCAGTACTTC. The encoded protein is CASSIEGTQYF. Based on the CDR3 plus reference TRBV19 and TRBJ2-5, the full variable domain is DGGITQSPKYLFRKEGQNVTLSCEQNLNHDAMYWYRQDPGQGLRLIYYSQIVNDFQKGDIAEGYSVSREKKESFPLTVTSAQKNPTAFYLCASSIEGTQYFGPGTRLLVL.

The chain employs TRBV3-1 and TRBJ1-1; 9 nucleotides agree with TRBD1. This CDR3 spans 15 amino acids. Germline V gene sequence: CDR1 LGHDT, CDR2 YNNKEL (reference sequence). Trimming removed 4 bases from V and 6 bases from J; junction bases left unmatched: 9. The CDR3 region is CASSPAHRGLAEAFF. In DNA, the CDR3 is TGTGCCAGCAGCCCGGCACACAGGGGGCTCGCTGAAGCTTTCTTT.